What follows are 20 T cell receptor beta chains derived from one specimen sequenced in a study of CD4+ T cells in melanoma. TCRdb's copy holds only in-frame clones and misses some; the assay was immunoSEQ multiplex PCR. The sample has 8,000 to 10,000 clones, around two thirds seen once. Sequenced material: tumor tissue. The source is a human donor with melanoma.

A few counts support this clone. This chain joins TRBV6-5 and TRBJ2-1; D gene uncertain. This CDR3 contains 12 residues. CDR1 and CDR2 from the germline V gene are MNHEY and SVGAGI. V lost 6 bases, J lost 2 bases, and 5 bases lay in between. DNA of the CDR3: TGTGCCAGCAGCGGCCCCTACAATGAGCAGTTCTTC. Translating gives CASSGPYNEQFF.

The chain joins TRBV18 to TRBJ2-1; D may be TRBD1 or TRBD2 (6 bases each). Germline values: CDR1 KGHSH, CDR2 LQKENI. The CDR3 extends over 16 amino acids. The V end lost 6 bases, the J end lost 6 bases, and 21 bases lay between the germline ends. The CDR3 region has the DNA TGTGCCAGCTCCCTCGAGTGGGGGGCGGCCATCAATGAGCAGTTCTTC. This translates into CASSLEWGAAINEQFF.

The chain is built from TRBV25-1 and TRBJ1-1, with 9 nucleotides matching TRBD1. This CDR3 spans 17 amino acids. Germline CDR1 reads MGHDK; CDR2 reads SYGVNS. The V and J ends lost 4 bases and 2 bases, in that order; junction bases with no gene match: 11. The CDR3 coding sequence is TGTGCCAGCAGTGCCTTTCACAGGGGGCTCGGAAACACTGAAGCTTTCTTT. Translating it yields CASSAFHRGLGNTEAFF. Full variable domain (remainder filled in from reference TRBV25-1 and TRBJ1-1): EADIYQTPRYLVIGTGKKITLECSQTMGHDKMYWYQQDPGMELHLIHYSYGVNSTEKGDLSSESTVSRIRTEHFPLTLESARPSHTSQYLCASSAFHRGLGNTEAFFGQGTRLTVV.

J is TRBJ2-5 and V is TRBV2, with TRBD2 matching 7 bases. Germline trimming cut 5 bases from V and 2 bases from J; bases unmatched to any gene: 11. Germline V CDR1 and CDR2: SNHLY, FYNNEI. The CDR3 length is 16 residues. The CDR3 region has the DNA TGTGCCAGCAGTACCCCTAGCGGAACTTTACAAGAGACCCAGTACTTC. It encodes CASSTPSGTLQETQYF.

The rearrangement joins TRBV19 to TRBJ1-5; TRBD1 might be the D (5 bases). Germline V CDR1 and CDR2: LNHDA, SQIVND (reference sequence). The CDR3 contains 14 residues. The V end lost 5 bases, the J end lost 9 bases, and 17 bases lay between the germline ends. The CDR3 coding sequence is TGTGCCAGTAGTTCCCGACAGTCGGGTAGGCCCCAGCATTTT. Translating it yields CASSSRQSGRPQHF.

The chain employs TRBV5-1 and TRBJ2-3; possible D gene TRBD2, 6 bases. Trimming took 3 bases from V and 2 from J, leaving 13 bases between them. Per the germline V gene, CDR1 is SGHRS and CDR2 is YFSETQ. The length of the CDR3 is 15 residues. The CDR3 region has the DNA TGCGCCAGCAGCTGGGACCGGAGGGACACAGATACGCAGTATTTT. This encodes CASSWDRRDTDTQYF.

This chain links TRBV19 with TRBJ1-1; D remains ambiguous. Germline V gives CDR1 LNHDA, CDR2 SQIVND (reference sequence). V was trimmed by 5 bases and J by 5 bases, leaving 12 bases between them. CDR3 size: 13 residues. CDR3 sequence reads: CASSAGGLTEAFF. The CDR3 DNA sequence: TGTGCCAGTAGTGCAGGAGGATTGACTGAAGCTTTCTTT.

This chain connects TRBV5-1 to TRBJ2-7; TRBD1 aligns across 10 bases. V lost 7 bases and J lost 2; bases outside the gene matches: 9. Germline assignment: CDR1 SGHRS and CDR2 YFSETQ. This CDR3 region has 15 residues. CDR3 amino acids: CASGPGQGSAYEQYF. CDR3 coding DNA: TGCGCCAGCGGCCCGGGACAGGGGAGTGCCTACGAGCAGTACTTC. Looking up the rest from reference TRBV5-1 and TRBJ2-7 gives the full variable domain: KAGVTQTPRYLIKTRGQQVTLSCSPISGHRSVSWYQQTPGQGLQFLFEYFSETQRNKGNFPGRFSGRQFSNSRSEMNVSTLELGDSALYLCASGPGQGSAYEQYFGPGTRLTVT.

This chain joins TRBV5-4 and TRBJ1-4; 7 bases match TRBD1. This CDR3 comprises 16 residues. The V gene's germline CDR1 is SGHNT and CDR2 YYREEE (reference sequence). Losses at the gene ends were 1 base for V and 3 bases for J; bases not matched to a gene: 6. The CDR3 here is CASSLSPQGANEKLFF. The CDR3 DNA sequence: TGTGCCAGCAGCTTGAGTCCTCAGGGGGCTAATGAAAAACTGTTTTTT. The whole variable domain, filled in from reference TRBV5-4 and TRBJ1-4, reads ETGVTQSPTHLIKTRGQQVTLRCSSQSGHNTVSWYQQALGQGPQFIFQYYREEENGRGNFPPRFSGLQFPNYSSELNVNALELDDSALYLCASSLSPQGANEKLFFGSGTQLSVL.

CDR3 nucleotide sequence: TGTGCCAGCAGGCCTCGGGGAGTCGGTGAGCAGTTCTTC. It specifies CASRPRGVGEQFF. The V gene is TRBV27, the J gene TRBJ2-1, with D perhaps matching TRBD2 (5 bases). The CDR3 length is 13 residues. The germline V gene encodes CDR1 MNHEY and CDR2 SMNVEV (reference sequence). Trimming shortened V by 6 bases and J by 9 bases, and 15 bases separated the two germline ends.

The chain combines TRBV30 with TRBJ1-2; a weak D match, TRBD1 (5 bases). Germline assignment: CDR1 GTSNPN and CDR2 SVGIG (reference sequence). This CDR3 region has 13 residues. V gave up 2 bases and J gave up 4 bases, with 11 bases separating them. The CDR3 reads CAWSSGYTYGYTF. The DNA of the CDR3 is TGTGCCTGGAGTTCAGGGTACACCTATGGCTACACCTTC.

This chain uses TRBV6-1 with TRBJ2-7; TRBD1 agrees at 7 bases. CDR1 is MNHNS, CDR2 SASEGT, per germline. Losses at the gene ends were 6 bases for V and 2 bases for J; bases not matched to a gene: 7. This CDR3 is built from 14 residues. CDR3 loop: CASRDRQGPYEQYF. The CDR3 DNA reads as TGTGCCAGCAGGGATCGACAGGGCCCCTACGAGCAGTACTTC.

This clone has a single count. The chain carries TRBV9 and TRBJ1-5, with 7 bases lining up with TRBD1. Trimming removed 7 bases from V and 2 bases from J; junction bases left unmatched: 3. The CDR3 spans 13 residues. Germline assignment: CDR1 SGDLS and CDR2 YYNGEE. The CDR3 sequence: CASSQGGNQPQHF. In nucleotides, the CDR3 is TGTGCCAGCTCGCAGGGGGGCAATCAGCCCCAGCATTTT.

Only a few counts were recorded for this clone. V gene TRBV2 combines with J gene TRBJ1-3, with 7 bases matching TRBD1. V lost 7 bases to trimming and J lost 0 bases; unmatched junction nucleotides: 12. Germline V gene data show CDR1 as SNHLY and CDR2 as FYNNEI. The CDR3 sequence is 17 residues long. CDR3 protein: CASTPGGGTSSGNTIYF. The CDR3 nucleotides are TGTGCCAGCACCCCAGGGGGGGGTACGAGCTCTGGAAACACCATATATTTT.

Within the sample, this clone is large. The V gene is TRBV7-8, the J gene TRBJ2-7; 8 nucleotides agree with TRBD1. The CDR3 is made up of 13 amino acids. V lost 5 bases to trimming and J lost 2 bases; unmatched junction nucleotides: 2. Germline assignment: CDR1 SGHVS and CDR2 FQNEAQ. The CDR3 sequence: CASSVGQAYEQYF. The CDR3 DNA sequence: TGTGCCAGCAGCGTGGGACAGGCCTACGAGCAGTACTTC.

V and J are TRBV18 and TRBJ2-1; TRBD1 matches at 8 bases. V lost 5 bases, J lost 8 bases, and 11 bases stayed unmatched. Germline CDR1 reads KGHSH; CDR2 reads LQKENI. The CDR3 runs to 15 residues. In DNA form, the CDR3 reads TGTGCCAGCTCAACCCGGACAGGGTTGGCGGATGAGCAGTTCTTC. The encoded protein is CASSTRTGLADEQFF.

The rearrangement uses TRBV5-1 and TRBJ2-1, with 11 bases matching TRBD2. This CDR3 comprises 22 residues. The V segment lost 4 bases and the J segment 5 bases; nucleotides outside the gene matches: 26. Germline lookup yields CDR1 SGHRS and CDR2 YFSETQ. The DNA of the CDR3 is TGCGCCAGCAGCCCTCTCACCCCCTGGCTAGCGGGGGGCCGTACTTATGACAATGAGCAGTTCTTC. As protein: CASSPLTPWLAGGRTYDNEQFF. Supplemented by reference TRBV5-1 and TRBJ2-1, the full variable domain reads KAGVTQTPRYLIKTRGQQVTLSCSPISGHRSVSWYQQTPGQGLQFLFEYFSETQRNKGNFPGRFSGRQFSNSRSEMNVSTLELGDSALYLCASSPLTPWLAGGRTYDNEQFFGPGTRLTVL.

The rearrangement joins TRBV6-1 to TRBJ2-7; unclear D gene. Germline CDR1 is MNHNS and CDR2 is SASEGT. V was cut by 4 bases and J by 0 bases, with 10 bases left in between. The CDR3 contains 14 residues. CDR3: CASSGTGTSYEQYF. Here the CDR3 DNA reads TGTGCCAGCAGTGGGACGGGTACCTCCTACGAGCAGTACTTC.

Sample share makes this clone medium-sized. The rearrangement links TRBV10-3 to TRBJ2-5; TRBD1 might be the D (6 bases). The CDR3 runs to 14 residues. V was pared by 10 bases and J by 1 base, with 16 bases between. Germline lookup yields CDR1 ENHRY and CDR2 SYGVKD. The CDR3 coding sequence is TGTGCCACCAAGCCCCAGGGGTCCCAAGAGACCCAGTACTTC. It yields the protein CATKPQGSQETQYF.

This clone was seen once. V is TRBV5-5 and J is TRBJ1-2; 8 nucleotides line up with TRBD1. CDR3 length: 13 amino acids. V gave up 2 bases and J gave up 6 bases; unmatched junction bases: 3. Germline lookup yields CDR1 SGHKS and CDR2 YYEKEE (reference sequence). The DNA for the CDR3 is TGTGCCAGCAGCTTTCAGGGGGCTCATGGCTACACCTTC. It specifies CASSFQGAHGYTF.